These T cell receptor beta chains were read from a single sample in a study of OX40 agonist ivuxolimab in advanced cancers. Clones were read by immunoSEQ multiplex PCR, and TCRdb kept only the in-frame ones, dropping some. The sample consists of more than 50,000 clones, 82% of them appearing once. Material: CD4+ or CD8+ T cells sorted from blood, obtained in a trial of the OX40 agonist ivuxolimab. These receptors all stem from an adult with an advanced solid tumor such as melanoma, head and neck, liver or kidney cancer. The CDR3 runs from the conserved cysteine through the conserved F or W. D genes are given only for firm matches. Rows give clone size only sometimes, using once, few, many, or a class for an expanded clone.

v_call	d_call	clone_size	cdr3_length	j_call	cdr3_aa	cdr3_nt
TRBV5-1	.	once	12	TRBJ1-4	CASSSTGEKLFF	TGCGCCAGCAGCTCGACGGGTGAAAAACTGTTTTTT
TRBV5-5	.	.	16	TRBJ2-7	CASSLSGQGLYVEQYF	TGTGCCAGCAGCTTGTCCGGGCAGGGCCTCTACGTAGAGCAGTACTTC
TRBV5-5	TRBD1	.	13	TRBJ2-7	CASSADRVSEQYF	TGTGCCAGCAGCGCCGACAGGGTGTCCGAGCAGTACTTC
TRBV11-2	.	.	13	TRBJ2-1	CASSPAGVNEQFF	TGTGCCAGCAGCCCCGCTGGGGTCAATGAGCAGTTCTTC
TRBV19	.	.	14	TRBJ2-2	CASSEGSSPGELFF	TGTGCCAGTAGTGAGGGGAGTTCCCCCGGGGAGCTGTTTTTT
TRBV7-6	.	.	15	TRBJ1-1	CASSPGGQRNTEAFF	TGTGCCAGCAGCCCGGGCGGTCAGAGGAACACTGAAGCTTTCTTT
TRBV5-1	.	.	16	TRBJ2-5	CASSPQGIGGTETQYF	TGCGCCAGCAGCCCACAGGGAATCGGTGGTACAGAGACCCAGTACTTC
TRBV20-1	.	few	11	TRBJ1-5	CSAGKNQPQHF	TGCAGTGCGGGCAAAAATCAGCCCCAGCATTTT
TRBV11-3	TRBD1	.	16	TRBJ1-1	CASSLGQGDLRTEAFF	TGTGCCAGCAGCTTGGGACAGGGGGATTTACGCACTGAAGCTTTCTTT
TRBV4-1	.	.	16	TRBJ2-7	CASSQDIGGSLYEQYF	TGCGCCAGCAGCCAAGATATTGGGGGCAGCCTTTACGAGCAGTACTTC
TRBV11-3	TRBD2	.	18	TRBJ2-2	CASSPRGLAGVFTGELFF	TGTGCCAGCAGCCCACGCGGACTAGCGGGAGTATTCACCGGGGAGCTGTTTTTT
TRBV18	.	.	14	TRBJ1-5	CASSRGDTDQPQHF	TGTGCCAGCTCACGGGGGGATACAGATCAGCCCCAGCATTTT
TRBV11-2	.	.	17	TRBJ1-2	CASSLIQGRVSNYGYTF	TGTGCCAGCAGCTTAATTCAGGGAAGGGTTTCTAACTATGGCTACACCTTC
TRBV9	.	.	13	TRBJ2-5	CASSASGRETQYF	TGTGCCAGCAGCGCCTCTGGGCGAGAGACCCAGTACTTC
TRBV11-2	TRBD1	.	15	TRBJ2-7	CAGSFSGQGAYEQYF	TGTGCCGGCAGCTTTTCGGGACAGGGAGCCTACGAGCAGTACTTC
TRBV5-6	.	.	18	TRBJ1-3	CASSLALKWESSGNTIYF	TGTGCCAGCAGCTTGGCCCTAAAGTGGGAGAGCTCTGGAAACACCATATATTTT
TRBV7-9	.	.	13	TRBJ1-1	CASSLRDNTEAFF	TGTGCCAGCAGCTTGAGGGATAACACTGAAGCTTTCTTT
TRBV7-6	.	.	16	TRBJ2-2	CASSSRGVSVTGELFF	TGTGCCAGCAGCTCCCGAGGGGTATCGGTTACCGGGGAGCTGTTTTTT
TRBV5-4	.	.	15	TRBJ2-5	CASSLALNRQETQYF	TGTGCCAGCAGCTTGGCCTTGAACAGGCAAGAGACCCAGTACTTC
TRBV27	.	.	15	TRBJ2-7	CASSYKAVSSYEQYF	TGTGCCAGCAGTTACAAGGCGGTGAGCTCCTACGAGCAGTACTTC
TRBV6-5	TRBD2	.	15	TRBJ2-1	CASSRAGGPYNEQFF	TGTGCCAGCAGTCGAGCGGGGGGGCCCTACAATGAGCAGTTCTTC
TRBV30	TRBD2	.	14	TRBJ2-5	CAWSPGLAGETQYF	TGTGCCTGGTCTCCGGGACTAGCGGGTGAGACCCAGTACTTC
TRBV29-1	.	.	13	TRBJ1-2	CSVSEGRNYGYTF	TGCAGCGTATCCGAGGGGAGGAACTATGGCTACACCTTC
TRBV7-9	TRBD1	.	14	TRBJ2-2	CASSSGQATGELFF	TGTGCCAGCAGCTCGGGACAGGCCACCGGGGAGCTGTTTTTT
TRBV6-6	.	once	16	TRBJ1-6	CASSQTGTAYNSPLHF	TGTGCCAGCAGTCAAACCGGGACGGCTTATAATTCACCCCTCCACTTT
TRBV5-6	TRBD1	.	15	TRBJ1-4	CASSQGTATNEKLFF	TGTGCCAGCAGCCAGGGGACAGCGACTAATGAAAAACTGTTTTTT
TRBV4-1	.	.	15	TRBJ1-2	CASSRGTLTNYGYTF	TGCGCCAGCAGCCGCGGGACACTTACTAACTATGGCTACACCTTC
TRBV4-2	TRBD1	.	15	TRBJ1-2	CASSLRQGAVSGYTF	TGTGCCAGCAGCTTACGACAGGGGGCGGTCTCCGGCTACACCTTC